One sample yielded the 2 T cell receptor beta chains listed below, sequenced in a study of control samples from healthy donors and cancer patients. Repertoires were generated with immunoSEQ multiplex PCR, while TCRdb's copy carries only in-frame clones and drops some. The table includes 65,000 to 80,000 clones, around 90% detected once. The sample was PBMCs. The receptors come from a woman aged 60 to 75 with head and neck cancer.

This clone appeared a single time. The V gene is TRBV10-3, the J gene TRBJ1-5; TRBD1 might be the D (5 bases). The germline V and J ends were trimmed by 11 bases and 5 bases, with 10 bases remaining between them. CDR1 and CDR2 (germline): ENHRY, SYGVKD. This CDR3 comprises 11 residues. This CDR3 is CAPRVDQPQHF. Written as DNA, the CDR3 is TGTGCCCCCAGGGTGGATCAGCCCCAGCATTTT.

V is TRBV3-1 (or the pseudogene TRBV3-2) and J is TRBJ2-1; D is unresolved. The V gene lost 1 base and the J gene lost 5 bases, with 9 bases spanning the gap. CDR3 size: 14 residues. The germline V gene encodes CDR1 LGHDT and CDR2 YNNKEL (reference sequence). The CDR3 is CASSQGPNNNEQFF. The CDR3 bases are TGTGCCAGCAGCCAAGGTCCTAACAACAATGAGCAGTTCTTC.